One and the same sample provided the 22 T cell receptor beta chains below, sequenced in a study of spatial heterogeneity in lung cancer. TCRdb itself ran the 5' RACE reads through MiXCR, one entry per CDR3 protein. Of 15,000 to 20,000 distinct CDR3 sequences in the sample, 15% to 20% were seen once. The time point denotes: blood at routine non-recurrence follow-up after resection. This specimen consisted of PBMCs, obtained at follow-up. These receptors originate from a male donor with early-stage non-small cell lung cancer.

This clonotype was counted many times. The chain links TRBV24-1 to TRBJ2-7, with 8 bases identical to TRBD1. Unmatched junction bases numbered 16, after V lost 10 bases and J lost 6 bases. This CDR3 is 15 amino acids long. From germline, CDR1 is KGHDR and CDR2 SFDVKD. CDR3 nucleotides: TGTGCCACTCCGCCGGCGACAGGGGATGTCTGCGAGCAGTACTTC. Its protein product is CATPPATGDVCEQYF.

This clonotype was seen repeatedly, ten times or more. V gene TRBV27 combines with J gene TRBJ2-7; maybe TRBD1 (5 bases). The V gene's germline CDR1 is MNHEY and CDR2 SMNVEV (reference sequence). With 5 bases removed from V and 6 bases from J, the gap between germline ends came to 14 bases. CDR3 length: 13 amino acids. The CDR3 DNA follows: TGTGCCAGCAGTCTCCATCCCAGGGCCGAGCAGTACTTC. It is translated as CASSLHPRAEQYF.

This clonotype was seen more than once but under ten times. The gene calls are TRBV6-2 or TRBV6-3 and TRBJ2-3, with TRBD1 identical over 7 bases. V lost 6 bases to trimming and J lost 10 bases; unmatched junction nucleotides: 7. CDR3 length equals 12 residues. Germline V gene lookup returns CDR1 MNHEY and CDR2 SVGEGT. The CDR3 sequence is CASRKTGFAQYF. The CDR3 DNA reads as TGTGCCAGCAGAAAGACAGGGTTTGCGCAGTATTTT.

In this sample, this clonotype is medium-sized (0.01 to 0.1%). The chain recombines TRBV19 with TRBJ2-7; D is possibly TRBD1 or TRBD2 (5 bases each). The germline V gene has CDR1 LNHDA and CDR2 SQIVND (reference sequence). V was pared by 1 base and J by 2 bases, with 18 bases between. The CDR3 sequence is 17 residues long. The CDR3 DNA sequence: TGTGCCAGTAGTATAGGTTCCCCTCGGGGCACCCCCTACGAGCAGTACTTC. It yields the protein CASSIGSPRGTPYEQYF.

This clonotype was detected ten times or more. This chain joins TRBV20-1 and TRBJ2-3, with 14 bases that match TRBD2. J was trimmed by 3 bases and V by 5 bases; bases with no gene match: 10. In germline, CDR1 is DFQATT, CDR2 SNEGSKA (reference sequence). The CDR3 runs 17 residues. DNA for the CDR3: TGCAGTGCTTCCCCGGGACTAGCGGGGGTCGGGACAGATACGCAGTATTTT. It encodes CSASPGLAGVGTDTQYF.

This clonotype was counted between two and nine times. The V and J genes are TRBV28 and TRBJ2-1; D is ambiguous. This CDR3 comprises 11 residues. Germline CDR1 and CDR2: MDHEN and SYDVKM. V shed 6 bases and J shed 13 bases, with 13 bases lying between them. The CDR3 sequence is CASSPGVNQFF. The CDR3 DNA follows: TGTGCCAGCAGCCCCGGAGTGAATCAGTTCTTC.

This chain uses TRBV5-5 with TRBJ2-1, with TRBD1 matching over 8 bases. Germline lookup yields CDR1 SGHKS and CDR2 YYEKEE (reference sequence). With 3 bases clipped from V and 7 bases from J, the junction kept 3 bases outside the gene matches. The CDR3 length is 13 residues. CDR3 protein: CASSSRTGNEQFF. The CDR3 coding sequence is TGTGCCAGCAGCTCTAGGACAGGGAATGAGCAGTTCTTC.

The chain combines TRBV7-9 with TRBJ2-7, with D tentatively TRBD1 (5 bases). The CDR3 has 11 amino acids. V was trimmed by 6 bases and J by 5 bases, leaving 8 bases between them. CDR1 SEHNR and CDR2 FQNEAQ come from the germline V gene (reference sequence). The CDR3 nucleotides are TGTGCCAGCAGTCAGGGCCACGAGCAGTACTTC. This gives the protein CASSQGHEQYF.

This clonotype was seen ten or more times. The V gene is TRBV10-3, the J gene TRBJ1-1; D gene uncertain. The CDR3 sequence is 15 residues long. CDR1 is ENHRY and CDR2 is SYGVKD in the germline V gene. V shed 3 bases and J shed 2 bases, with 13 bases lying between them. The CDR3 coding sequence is TGTGCCATCAGTGAACCTAGGGCAGGTAACACTGAAGCTTTCTTT. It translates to CAISEPRAGNTEAFF.

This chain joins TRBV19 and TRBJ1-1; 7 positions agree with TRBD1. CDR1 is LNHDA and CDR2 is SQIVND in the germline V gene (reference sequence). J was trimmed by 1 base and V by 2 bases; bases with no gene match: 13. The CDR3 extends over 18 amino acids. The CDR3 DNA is TGTGCCAGTAGTATATTCCCGCCGGGACAGATTTCGAACACTGAAGCTTTCTTT. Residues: CASSIFPPGQISNTEAFF. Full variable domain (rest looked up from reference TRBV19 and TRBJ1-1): DGGITQSPKYLFRKEGQNVTLSCEQNLNHDAMYWYRQDPGQGLRLIYYSQIVNDFQKGDIAEGYSVSREKKESFPLTVTSAQKNPTAFYLCASSIFPPGQISNTEAFFGQGTRLTVV.

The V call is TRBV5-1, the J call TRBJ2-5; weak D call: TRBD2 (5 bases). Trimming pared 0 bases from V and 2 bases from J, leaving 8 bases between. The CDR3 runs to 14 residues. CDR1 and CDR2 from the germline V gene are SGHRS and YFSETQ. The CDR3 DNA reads TGCGCCAGCAGCTTGGCCGGGGAACAAGAGACCCAGTACTTC. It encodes CASSLAGEQETQYF.

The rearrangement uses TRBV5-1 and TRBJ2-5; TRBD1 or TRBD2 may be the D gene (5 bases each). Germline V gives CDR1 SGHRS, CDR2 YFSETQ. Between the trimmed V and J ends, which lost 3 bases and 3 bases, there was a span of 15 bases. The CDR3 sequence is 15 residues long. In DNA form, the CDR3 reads TGCGCCAGCAGCTCGACCGGGACCGAGGAAGAGACCCAGTACTTC. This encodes CASSSTGTEEETQYF.

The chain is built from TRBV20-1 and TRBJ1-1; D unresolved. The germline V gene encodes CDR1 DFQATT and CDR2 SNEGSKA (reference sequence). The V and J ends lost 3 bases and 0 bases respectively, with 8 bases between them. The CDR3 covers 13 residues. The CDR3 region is CSASGRMNTEAFF. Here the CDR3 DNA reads TGCAGTGCTAGTGGGCGGATGAACACTGAAGCTTTCTTT.

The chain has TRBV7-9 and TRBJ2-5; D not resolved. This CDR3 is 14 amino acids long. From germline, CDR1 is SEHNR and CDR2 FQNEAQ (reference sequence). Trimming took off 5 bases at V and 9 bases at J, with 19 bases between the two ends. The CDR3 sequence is CASSQGRSQNAQYF. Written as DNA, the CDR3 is TGTGCCAGCAGCCAAGGACGGAGCCAAAATGCCCAGTACTTC.

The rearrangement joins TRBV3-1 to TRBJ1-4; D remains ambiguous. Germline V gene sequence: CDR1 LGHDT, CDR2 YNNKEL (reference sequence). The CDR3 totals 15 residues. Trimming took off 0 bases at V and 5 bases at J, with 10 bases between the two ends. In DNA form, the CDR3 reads TGTGCCAGCAGCCAAGATGGAGGTGGGAATGAAAAACTGTTTTTT. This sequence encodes CASSQDGGGNEKLFF.

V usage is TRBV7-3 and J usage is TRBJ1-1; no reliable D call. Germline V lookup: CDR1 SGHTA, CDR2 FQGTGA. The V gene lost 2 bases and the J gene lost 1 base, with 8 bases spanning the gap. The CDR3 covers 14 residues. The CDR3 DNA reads TGTGCCAGCAGCTTACTACACGGGAACACTGAAGCTTTCTTT. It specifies CASSLLHGNTEAFF.

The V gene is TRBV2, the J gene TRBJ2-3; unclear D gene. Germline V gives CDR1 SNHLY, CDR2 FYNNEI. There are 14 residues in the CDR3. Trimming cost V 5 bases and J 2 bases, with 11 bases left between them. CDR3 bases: TGTGCCAGCAGTTCGCAGGACGTCACAGATACGCAGTATTTT. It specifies CASSSQDVTDTQYF.

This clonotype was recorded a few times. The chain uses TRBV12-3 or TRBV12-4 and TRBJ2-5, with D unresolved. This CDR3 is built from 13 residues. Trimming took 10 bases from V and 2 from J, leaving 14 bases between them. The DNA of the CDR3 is TGTGCCACCACTCAGGACGTTCAAGAGACCCAGTACTTC. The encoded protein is CATTQDVQETQYF.

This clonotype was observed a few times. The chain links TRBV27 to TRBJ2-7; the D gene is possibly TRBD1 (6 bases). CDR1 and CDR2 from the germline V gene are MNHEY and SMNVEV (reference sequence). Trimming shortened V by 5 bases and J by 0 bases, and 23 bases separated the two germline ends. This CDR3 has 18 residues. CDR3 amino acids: CASSRGPPWTDTSYEQYF. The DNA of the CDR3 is TGTGCCAGCAGTCGGGGACCGCCGTGGACAGATACCTCCTACGAGCAGTACTTC.

The CDR3 nucleotides read TGCAGCCCTGAGCCCCGGGACTCCCAATACGAGCAGTACTTC. Translated: CSPEPRDSQYEQYF. V is TRBV29-1 and J is TRBJ2-7; possible D gene TRBD2, 6 bases. CDR1 SQVTM and CDR2 ANQGSEA come from the germline V gene. This CDR3 is 14 amino acids long. Trimming left V 8 bases short and J 4 bases short, with 21 bases between.

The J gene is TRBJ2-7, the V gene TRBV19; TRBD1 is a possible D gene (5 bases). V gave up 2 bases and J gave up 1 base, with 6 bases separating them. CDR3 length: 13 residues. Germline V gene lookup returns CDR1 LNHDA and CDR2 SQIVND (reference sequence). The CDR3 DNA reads TGTGCCAGTAGTATAACAGGTTCCTACGAGCAGTACTTC. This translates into CASSITGSYEQYF.

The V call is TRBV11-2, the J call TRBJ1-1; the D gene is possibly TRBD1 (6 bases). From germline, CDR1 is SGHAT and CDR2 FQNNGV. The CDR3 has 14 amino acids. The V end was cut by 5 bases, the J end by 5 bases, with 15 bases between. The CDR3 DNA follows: TGTGCCAGCAGCGACGTGTATCAGGGGACTGAAGCTTTCTTT. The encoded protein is CASSDVYQGTEAFF.